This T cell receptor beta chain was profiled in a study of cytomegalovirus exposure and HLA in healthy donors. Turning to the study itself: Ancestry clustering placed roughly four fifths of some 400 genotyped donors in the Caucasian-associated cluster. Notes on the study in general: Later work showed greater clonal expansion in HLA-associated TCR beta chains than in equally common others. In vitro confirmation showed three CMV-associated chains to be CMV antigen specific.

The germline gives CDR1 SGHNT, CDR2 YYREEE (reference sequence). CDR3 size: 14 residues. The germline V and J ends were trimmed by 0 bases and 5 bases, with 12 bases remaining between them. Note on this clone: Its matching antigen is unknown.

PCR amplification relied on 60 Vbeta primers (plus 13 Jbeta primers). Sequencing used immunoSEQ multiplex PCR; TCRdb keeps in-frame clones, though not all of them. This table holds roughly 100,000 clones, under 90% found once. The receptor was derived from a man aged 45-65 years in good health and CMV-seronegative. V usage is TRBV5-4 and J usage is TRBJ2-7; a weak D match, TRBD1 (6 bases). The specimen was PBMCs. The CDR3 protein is CASSLANRVNEQYF. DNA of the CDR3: TGTGCCAGCAGCTTGGCCAACAGGGTCAACGAGCAGTACTTC.